These 27 T cell receptor beta chains were sequenced from one sample in a study of CD4 T cells in relation to SARS-CoV-2 and coronaviruses (dated by TCRdb to 2020 to 2023). The antigens of these receptors remain unknown. The method behind the library was the immunoSEQ multiplex PCR assay. Not all clones reach the TCRdb copy of this immuneACCESS table, which keeps in-frame sequences only. Checked studies attribute under half of the gap to unresolved V genes and leave the rest unexplained. This sample lists about 41,000 clones; nearly 85% were detected once. 1% to 1.5% of the sample is held by the ten biggest clonotypes. Sequencing was done on a sample of naive CD4+ T cells from PBMCs, cultured in vitro. The intended sense of this specimen's cell subset or site label: naive CD4+ T cells isolated by negative enrichment. The receptors shown here come from an adult with COVID-19.

The chain is built from TRBV7-2 and TRBJ2-3; TRBD2 might be the D (7 bases). V lost 8 bases to trimming and J lost 3 bases, with 15 bases between them. There are 14 residues in the CDR3. From germline, CDR1 is SGHTA and CDR2 FQGNSA. CDR3 nucleotides: TGTGCCAGCGGCCGCAAGGGGGGGACAGATACGCAGTATTTT. This codes for CASGRKGGTDTQYF.

This clone appeared a single time. V usage is TRBV27 and J usage is TRBJ1-4; D not certain. The CDR3 has 13 amino acids. The V gene lost 2 bases and the J gene lost 5 bases, with 6 bases spanning the gap. Germline-derived CDR1 and CDR2 are MNHEY and SMNVEV (reference sequence). The CDR3 DNA reads as TGTGCCAGCAGTTTACGCAGAAATGAAAAACTGTTTTTT. As protein: CASSLRRNEKLFF. The full variable domain, with the rest looked up from reference TRBV27 and TRBJ1-4, is EAQVTQNPRYLITVTGKKLTVTCSQNMNHEYMSWYRQDPGLGLRQIYYSMNVEVTDKGDVPEGYKVSRKEKRNFPLILESPSPNQTSLYFCASSLRRNEKLFFGSGTQLSVL.

This clone appeared once. The rearrangement joins TRBV19 to TRBJ2-7; TRBD2 matches at 8 bases. The CDR3 is 15 amino acids. Germline V lookup: CDR1 LNHDA, CDR2 SQIVND (reference sequence). Trimming at V came to 5 bases and at J to 0 bases, leaving 6 bases not matched to a gene. The CDR3 DNA sequence: TGTGCCAGTAGTCCCTTTAGCGGGATCTCCTACGAGCAGTACTTC. The encoded protein is CASSPFSGISYEQYF.

CDR3 amino acids: CAITEGSGADTQYF. The CDR3 DNA reads as TGTGCCATTACGGAGGGTAGCGGGGCAGATACGCAGTATTTT. This chain connects TRBV10-3 to TRBJ2-3; 8 nucleotides agree with TRBD2. Germline V gene sequence: CDR1 ENHRY, CDR2 SYGVKD. This CDR3 is 14 amino acids long. V was clipped by 9 bases and J by 4 bases; unmatched bases: 9.

This clone occurred once. This chain links TRBV6-6 with TRBJ2-3, with D maybe TRBD1 (5 bases). The CDR3 covers 15 residues. Germline CDR1 MNHNY, CDR2 SVGAGI (reference sequence). Trimming cost V 5 bases and J 2 bases, with 14 bases left between them. The CDR3 DNA sequence: TGTGCCAGCAGTGCCGACAGACCTAACACAGATACGCAGTATTTT. Its protein is CASSADRPNTDTQYF.

The chain combines TRBV6-5 with TRBJ1-2; D might be TRBD1 (5 bases). CDR3 length: 14 residues. V lost 6 bases to trimming and J lost 2 bases, with 13 bases between them. CDR1 and CDR2 from the germline V gene are MNHEY and SVGAGI. Written as DNA, the CDR3 is TGTGCCAGCAGCTCCGGGGCCAGAAACTATGGCTACACCTTC. As protein: CASSSGARNYGYTF.

V usage is TRBV7-2 and J usage is TRBJ2-2; D possibly uses TRBD1 or TRBD2 (6 bases each). From germline, CDR1 is SGHTA and CDR2 FQGNSA. The ends were cut back, 2 bases at V and 0 bases at J, with 13 bases in the middle. The CDR3 length is 17 residues. CDR3 sequence reads: CASSLSRGRTNTGELFF. As DNA, the CDR3 is TGTGCCAGCAGCTTAAGTCGGGGGCGGACGAACACCGGGGAGCTGTTTTTT.

The rearrangement joins TRBV9 to TRBJ2-1; tentative D call: TRBD2 (5 bases). CDR3 length: 16 residues. Trimming shortened V by 0 bases and J by 3 bases, and 13 bases separated the two germline ends. CDR1 is SGDLS and CDR2 is YYNGEE in the germline V gene. The CDR3 is CASSVVVSADYNEQFF. CDR3 bases: TGTGCCAGCAGCGTAGTTGTGTCAGCGGACTACAATGAGCAGTTCTTC. The whole variable domain, remainder taken from reference TRBV9 and TRBJ2-1, is DSGVTQTPKHLITATGQRVTLRCSPRSGDLSVYWYQQSLDQGLQFLIQYYNGEERAKGNILERFSAQQFPDLHSELNLSSLELGDSALYFCASSVVVSADYNEQFFGPGTRLTVL.

V usage is TRBV24-1 and J usage is TRBJ2-3; tentatively, D is TRBD1 or TRBD2 (5 bases each). Deletions cut 3 bases from V and 5 bases from J, with 11 bases between. The CDR3 covers 14 residues. CDR1 KGHDR and CDR2 SFDVKD come from the germline V gene. The CDR3: CATSDPGTVDTQYF. The CDR3 bases are TGTGCCACCAGTGATCCCGGGACCGTAGATACGCAGTATTTT.

This clone was found once. The chain is built from TRBV28 and TRBJ1-4, with a possible D match to TRBD1 (6 bases). CDR1 and CDR2 from the germline V gene are MDHEN and SYDVKM. This CDR3 region has 16 residues. Trimming took off 2 bases at V and 5 bases at J, with 15 bases between the two ends. The CDR3 sequence is CASSLISGQQNEKLFF. The CDR3 region has the DNA TGTGCCAGCAGTTTAATTTCCGGACAGCAGAATGAAAAACTGTTTTTT.

V gene TRBV6-2 or TRBV6-3 combines with J gene TRBJ2-7, with 13 bases fitting TRBD2. The CDR3 has 18 residues. V lost 4 bases to trimming and J lost 0 bases; unmatched junction nucleotides: 9. The germline V gene encodes CDR1 MNHEY and CDR2 SVGEGT. The CDR3 region has the DNA TGTGCCAGCAGTTTTAATTCTCGGACTAGCGGGAGCTCCTACGAGCAGTACTTC. Translation gives CASSFNSRTSGSSYEQYF.

V usage is TRBV28 and J usage is TRBJ2-5; D not resolved. CDR3 length: 15 amino acids. V was cut by 3 bases and J by 2 bases, with 13 bases left in between. The germline V gene has CDR1 MDHEN and CDR2 SYDVKM. The CDR3 DNA sequence: TGTGCCAGCAGTTTGAGGTTCGGAGATCAAGAGACCCAGTACTTC. Its protein product is CASSLRFGDQETQYF.

This clone was recorded once. This chain uses TRBV23-1 with TRBJ2-7; weak D call: TRBD1 (6 bases). TRBV23-1 is given ORF status, its function remaining uncertain. The CDR3 is 22 residues long. The germline V and J ends were trimmed by 0 bases and 8 bases, with 38 bases remaining between them. The CDR3 sequence: CASSQSSGDGEMMVEPSFQQYF. The CDR3 DNA reads TGCGCCAGCAGTCAATCGTCAGGGGATGGTGAAATGATGGTGGAGCCCTCTTTTCAGCAGTACTTC.

This chain links TRBV5-1 with TRBJ2-7, with 10 nucleotides matching TRBD2. V lost 2 bases to trimming and J lost 4 bases; unmatched junction nucleotides: 6. Germline-derived CDR1 and CDR2 are SGHRS and YFSETQ. The length of the CDR3 is 15 residues. The CDR3 here is CASSFTGTSEYEQYF. DNA of the CDR3: TGCGCCAGCAGCTTTACCGGGACTAGCGAATACGAGCAGTACTTC.

The chain uses TRBV6-2 or TRBV6-3 and TRBJ1-4; 9 bases agree with TRBD1. Germline V gives CDR1 MNHEY, CDR2 SVGEGT. This CDR3 spans 15 amino acids. V lost 5 bases to trimming and J lost 4 bases; unmatched junction nucleotides: 5. The DNA of the CDR3 is TGTGCCAGCAGTCCCGGGACAGGGCATAATGAAAAACTGTTTTTT. It specifies CASSPGTGHNEKLFF.

The DNA for the CDR3 is TGCGCCAGCAGCTTGTCCTCCCCGGAAGGATCACCCCTCCACTTT. Its translation: CASSLSSPEGSPLHF. The chain links TRBV5-1 to TRBJ1-6; D remains unclear. The germline gives CDR1 SGHRS, CDR2 YFSETQ. The V end was cut by 1 base, the J end by 10 bases, with 15 bases between. This CDR3 has 15 residues.

This clone was found a few times. The genes are TRBV12-3 or TRBV12-4 and TRBJ1-5; D not resolved. V shed 3 bases and J shed 5 bases, with 8 bases lying between them. The CDR3 contains 13 residues. The chain's CDR3 is CASSLARDQPQHF. The CDR3 region has the DNA TGTGCCAGCAGTTTGGCGAGGGATCAGCCCCAGCATTTT.

The genes are TRBV5-1 and TRBJ2-7, with TRBD2 matching over 8 bases. The CDR3 has 16 residues. In germline, CDR1 is SGHRS, CDR2 YFSETQ. The V and J ends lost 1 base and 0 bases, in that order; junction bases with no gene match: 6. Here the CDR3 DNA reads TGCGCCAGCAGCTTGCGCGGGAGGCCACGCTCCTACGAGCAGTACTTC. Residues: CASSLRGRPRSYEQYF.

The rearrangement uses TRBV7-2 and TRBJ2-6, with TRBD2 as a possible D gene (5 bases). CDR1 is SGHTA and CDR2 is FQGNSA in the germline V gene. The CDR3 loop spans 14 amino acids. V was trimmed by 6 bases and J by 2 bases, leaving 8 bases between them. CDR3 region: CASRSSAGANVLTF. Here the CDR3 DNA reads TGTGCCAGCAGGAGTAGCGCTGGGGCCAACGTCCTGACTTTC.

This clone was recorded a few times. The chain employs TRBV7-7 and TRBJ1-1; D possibly corresponds to TRBD1 (6 bases). The CDR3 spans 15 residues. Looked up from germline, CDR1 is SSHAT and CDR2 is FNYEAQ (reference sequence). V lost 1 base, J lost 5 bases, and 14 bases lay in between. The CDR3 spells CASSLEGGVWTEAFF. The CDR3 DNA reads as TGTGCCAGCAGCTTAGAAGGGGGGGTTTGGACTGAAGCTTTCTTT.

The chain is built from TRBV18 and TRBJ2-3; 10 positions match TRBD2. The CDR3 spans 15 residues. The V segment lost 4 bases and the J segment 3 bases; nucleotides outside the gene matches: 4. Germline CDR1 KGHSH, CDR2 LQKENI. The CDR3 here is CASSRASGSTDTQYF. CDR3 DNA: TGTGCCAGCTCACGGGCTAGCGGGAGTACAGATACGCAGTATTTT.

This sequence joins TRBV5-4 and TRBJ2-3; D is ambiguous. The CDR3 is 16 residues long. Germline values: CDR1 SGHNT, CDR2 YYREEE (reference sequence). Trimming took off 0 bases at V and 4 bases at J, with 15 bases between the two ends. The DNA for the CDR3 is TGTGCCAGCAGCTTGGGAGGAAGTGGGCTCGCAGATACGCAGTATTTT. Encoded protein: CASSLGGSGLADTQYF. The full variable domain, in which reference TRBV5-4 and TRBJ2-3 provide the parts outside the CDR3, is ETGVTQSPTHLIKTRGQQVTLRCSSQSGHNTVSWYQQALGQGPQFIFQYYREEENGRGNFPPRFSGLQFPNYSSELNVNALELDDSALYLCASSLGGSGLADTQYFGPGTRLTVL.

The rearrangement uses TRBV2 and TRBJ2-7, with TRBD2 matching over 8 bases. Germline CDR1 and CDR2: SNHLY and FYNNEI. The CDR3 contains 15 residues. J was trimmed by 5 bases and V by 5 bases; bases with no gene match: 11. The CDR3 nucleotides read TGTGCCAGCAGTCAATGGGCTAGCGGGCCGGACGAGCAGTACTTC. This translates into CASSQWASGPDEQYF. The full variable domain, with the rest looked up from reference TRBV2 and TRBJ2-7, is EPEVTQTPSHQVTQMGQEVILRCVPISNHLYFYWYRQILGQKVEFLVSFYNNEISEKSEIFDDQFSVERPDGSNFTLKIRSTKLEDSAMYFCASSQWASGPDEQYFGPGTRLTVT.

The V call is TRBV11-2, the J call TRBJ2-1, with 7 bases matching TRBD2. The germline V gene encodes CDR1 SGHAT and CDR2 FQNNGV. This CDR3 has 15 amino acids. V gave up 3 bases and J gave up 2 bases; unmatched junction bases: 4. The CDR3 DNA follows: TGTGCCAGCAGCTTCCTTGCGGGAGCCTACAATGAGCAGTTCTTC. Translation gives CASSFLAGAYNEQFF.

This clone has more than one count but fewer than ten. This chain joins TRBV6-4 and TRBJ2-3; 7 bases are shared with TRBD1. Trimming took 0 bases from V and 4 from J; bases not matched to a gene: 1. CDR1 is MRHNA, CDR2 SNTAGT, per germline. The CDR3 extends over 14 amino acids. The CDR3 nucleotides read TGTGCCAGCAGTGACTCGACAGGGCCAGATACGCAGTATTTT. The encoded protein is CASSDSTGPDTQYF.

V usage is TRBV7-2 and J usage is TRBJ2-1; D not certain. The length of the CDR3 is 15 residues. Trimming pared 3 bases from V and 5 bases from J, leaving 14 bases between. Germline CDR1 SGHTA, CDR2 FQGNSA. CDR3 region: CASSFEQLNHNEQFF. The CDR3 nucleotides are TGTGCCAGCAGCTTCGAACAGCTAAACCACAATGAGCAGTTCTTC.

This chain links TRBV5-1 with TRBJ1-1, with no clear D. This CDR3 is 13 amino acids long. In germline, CDR1 is SGHRS, CDR2 YFSETQ. V was cut by 2 bases and J by 1 base, with 6 bases left in between. Here the CDR3 reads CASSFRGNTEAFF. The CDR3 DNA reads as TGCGCCAGCAGCTTTCGGGGGAACACTGAAGCTTTCTTT.